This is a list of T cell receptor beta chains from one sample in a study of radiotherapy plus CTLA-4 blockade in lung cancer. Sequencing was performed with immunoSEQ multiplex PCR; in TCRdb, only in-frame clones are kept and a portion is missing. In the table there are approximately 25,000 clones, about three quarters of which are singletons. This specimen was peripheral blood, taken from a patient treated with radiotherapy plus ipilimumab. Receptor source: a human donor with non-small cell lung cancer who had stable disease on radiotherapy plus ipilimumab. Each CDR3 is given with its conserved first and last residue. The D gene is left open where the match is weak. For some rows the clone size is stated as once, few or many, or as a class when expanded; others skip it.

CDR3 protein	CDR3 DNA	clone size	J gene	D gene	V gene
CSVEGPGGYLSTDTQYF	TGCAGCGTTGAAGGCCCAGGGGGCTATCTTAGCACAGATACGCAGTATTTT	NA	TRBJ2-3	TRBD1	TRBV29-1
CASSVDRGTSGNTIYF	TGTGCCAGCAGCGTAGACCGGGGGACCTCTGGAAACACCATATATTTT	NA	TRBJ1-3	NA	TRBV9
CASGPGRTEAFF	TGTGCTAGTGGCCCGGGACGGACTGAAGCTTTCTTT	NA	TRBJ1-1	NA	TRBV12-5
CASSLKGGGGTDTQYF	TGTGCCAGCAGCTTAAAAGGGGGCGGTGGGACAGATACGCAGTATTTT	NA	TRBJ2-3	TRBD1	TRBV7-3
CASIGQTNTEAFF	TGTGCCAGCATAGGACAGACCAACACTGAAGCTTTCTTT	NA	TRBJ1-1	NA	TRBV5-4
CASSPGSPGGEQYF	TGTGCCAGCAGCCCGGGGTCCCCGGGTGGGGAGCAGTACTTC	NA	TRBJ2-7	NA	TRBV11-3
CASSIDGVLGGYTF	TGTGCCAGTAGTATAGACGGGGTTTTAGGTGGCTACACCTTC	medium-sized	TRBJ1-2	NA	TRBV19
CASSQAPGGSYEQYF	TGCGCCAGCAGCCAAGCACCCGGCGGGTCCTACGAGCAGTACTTC	few	TRBJ2-7	NA	TRBV4-3
CASSLNSGGELFF	TGTGCCAGCAGCTTAAATTCAGGCGGGGAGCTGTTTTTT	NA	TRBJ2-2	NA	TRBV7-3
CASRASDRAYTF	TGTGCCAGTAGGGCCTCGGACAGGGCCTACACCTTC	NA	TRBJ1-2	TRBD1	TRBV19
CASSYRGRQETQYF	TGTGCCAGCAGTTACAGGGGTCGCCAAGAGACCCAGTACTTC	NA	TRBJ2-5	NA	TRBV6-5
CASSLTGDSYEQYF	TGTGCCAGCAGTTTAACAGGGGACTCCTACGAGCAGTACTTC	NA	TRBJ2-7	TRBD1	TRBV28
CASTRGHRVLAPAGYTF	TGTGCCAGTACTCGAGGCCATAGGGTTTTGGCTCCCGCTGGCTACACCTTC	NA	TRBJ1-2	NA	TRBV19
CASSFTGTDETQYF	TGTGCCAGCAGCTTCACAGGGACGGATGAGACCCAGTACTTC	NA	TRBJ2-5	NA	TRBV7-8
CASSHRRLMNTEAFF	TGTGCCAGCAGTCACCGGCGCCTCATGAACACTGAAGCTTTCTTT	few	TRBJ1-1	NA	TRBV28
CASSYDVWGSQGYTF	TGTGCCAGCAGTTACGACGTTTGGGGGTCCCAGGGCTACACCTTC	NA	TRBJ1-2	NA	TRBV6-6
CASSDPILQIQETQYF	TGTGCCAGCAGTGATCCAATCCTACAGATACAAGAGACCCAGTACTTC	few	TRBJ2-5	NA	TRBV2
CASSPTGDYGYTF	TGTGCCAGCAGCCCCACAGGAGACTATGGCTACACCTTC	NA	TRBJ1-2	NA	TRBV6-6
CASSRDRNTGELFF	TGTGCCAGCAGCCGGGACAGAAACACCGGGGAGCTGTTTTTT	NA	TRBJ2-2	TRBD1	TRBV7-2
CAWGSQAQETQYF	TGTGCCTGGGGCTCTCAGGCCCAAGAGACCCAGTACTTC	NA	TRBJ2-5	NA	TRBV30
CASSPIRDRLNEKLFF	TGTGCCAGCAGCCCGATCCGGGACCGCCTTAATGAAAAACTGTTTTTT	NA	TRBJ1-4	NA	TRBV7-8
CASSAGGFSGANVLTF	TGTGCCAGCAGTGCTGGCGGATTCTCTGGGGCCAACGTCCTGACTTTC	NA	TRBJ2-6	NA	TRBV6-4
CASSPRTGIGNF	TGTGCCAGCAGCCCGAGGACAGGCATAGGGAACTTC	NA	TRBJ2-7	TRBD1	TRBV6-5
CASSPPGTTGETQYF	TGTGCCAGCTCACCACCTGGTACTACGGGAGAGACCCAGTACTTC	NA	TRBJ2-5	NA	TRBV18
CASSRDRGGSGELFF	TGTGCCAGCAGTCGGGACAGGGGAGGATCCGGGGAGCTGTTTTTT	NA	TRBJ2-2	TRBD1	TRBV6-5
CATSTRGQGRGTDTQYF	TGTGCCACCAGCACCCGAGGACAGGGACGAGGGACAGATACGCAGTATTTT	NA	TRBJ2-3	TRBD1	TRBV15
CASAAQGGNYEQYF	TGTGCTAGTGCGGCTCAGGGCGGTAACTACGAGCAGTACTTC	NA	TRBJ2-7	NA	TRBV12-5
CASSQQPRPSTGELFF	TGTGCCAGCTCACAACAGCCTAGGCCCAGCACCGGGGAGCTGTTTTTT	NA	TRBJ2-2	NA	TRBV18